The rows below give T cell receptor beta chains drawn from one sample of a study of OX40 agonist ivuxolimab in advanced cancers. The protocol was immunoSEQ multiplex PCR, while the TCRdb copy is restricted to in-frame clones and leaves out a portion. This table holds just under 75,000 clones, about 94% found once. The specimen comprised CD4+ or CD8+ T cells sorted from blood, sampled in a trial of the OX40 agonist ivuxolimab. Source of these receptors: an adult with an advanced solid tumor such as melanoma, head and neck, liver or kidney cancer. Each CDR3 is given with its conserved first and last residue. A D gene is named only where the DNA matches it firmly. Size is omitted from some rows. Given values are once, few, many or a class for expanded clones.

D | size | J | V | CDR3 | DNA
. | once | TRBJ1-3 | TRBV7-9 | CASSSQVSSGNTIYF | TGTGCCAGCAGCTCTCAGGTTTCCTCTGGAAACACCATATATTTT
. | . | TRBJ2-3 | TRBV18 | CASSPRPGPGDTQYF | TGTGCCAGCTCACCACGGCCAGGGCCGGGGGATACGCAGTATTTT
. | . | TRBJ2-7 | TRBV18 | CASSPEWGPLSYEQYF | TGTGCCAGCTCTCCCGAGTGGGGACCCCTCTCCTACGAGCAGTACTTC
. | . | TRBJ2-7 | TRBV7-2 | CASSLAREQYF | TGTGCCAGCAGCTTAGCGAGGGAGCAGTACTTC
TRBD1 | . | TRBJ1-2 | TRBV30 | CASPGQGSYGYTF | TGTGCCTCCCCGGGACAGGGTTCCTATGGCTACACCTTC
TRBD1 | . | TRBJ1-1 | TRBV9 | CASSIHSGGADTEAFF | TGTGCCAGCAGCATCCACTCAGGGGGCGCCGACACTGAAGCTTTCTTT
TRBD1 | . | TRBJ1-2 | TRBV9 | CASSVAGQGAFDGYGYTF | TGTGCCAGCAGCGTAGCCGGACAGGGGGCGTTTGACGGGTATGGCTACACCTTC
TRBD1 | . | TRBJ1-5 | TRBV5-6 | CASSLLRGQVFSNQPQHF | TGTGCCAGCAGCTTGCTAAGGGGACAGGTCTTTAGCAATCAGCCCCAGCATTTT
TRBD1 | . | TRBJ1-3 | TRBV27 | CASSLTGGFGNTIYF | TGTGCCAGCAGTTTAACAGGGGGATTTGGAAACACCATATATTTT
TRBD1 | . | TRBJ1-2 | TRBV27 | CASSSTRTGRRADGYTF | TGTGCCAGCAGTTCTACAAGGACAGGGCGGAGAGCGGATGGCTACACCTTC
. | . | TRBJ2-5 | TRBV10-3 | CAIGGGIQETQYF | TGTGCCATCGGCGGAGGCATCCAAGAGACCCAGTACTTC
. | . | TRBJ1-2 | TRBV27 | CASSLGLGALNGYTF | TGTGCCAGCAGTTTAGGATTAGGGGCCCTCAATGGCTACACCTTC
TRBD1 | . | TRBJ2-7 | TRBV6-5 | CASSPGTGPYEQYF | TGTGCCAGCAGTCCCGGGACAGGGCCCTACGAGCAGTACTTC
. | . | TRBJ1-2 | TRBV18 | CASSPPARSDVYTF | TGTGCCAGCTCACCCCCGGCAAGGTCCGACGTCTACACCTTC
. | . | TRBJ1-1 | TRBV11-3 | CASSLGQRGAWDF | TGTGCCAGCAGCTTAGGCCAGCGGGGGGCGTGGGACTTT
. | . | TRBJ1-2 | TRBV6-5 | CATSGGANYGYTF | TGTGCCACCTCTGGCGGGGCTAACTATGGCTACACCTTC
. | few | TRBJ1-5 | TRBV18 | CASSPRRNQPQHF | TGTGCCAGCTCACCACGGCGCAATCAGCCCCAGCATTTT
. | . | TRBJ2-7 | TRBV6-6 | CASSPTRSSYEQYF | TGTGCCAGCAGCCCCACCCGGAGCTCCTACGAGCAGTACTTC
TRBD1 | . | TRBJ2-3 | TRBV6-1 | CASRDQGVRGQYF | TGTGCCAGCAGAGACCAGGGGGTACGAGGGCAGTATTTT
TRBD1 | . | TRBJ2-7 | TRBV18 | CASSLTGTAAYEQYF | TGTGCCAGCTCACTGACCGGGACAGCGGCCTACGAGCAGTACTTC
. | few | TRBJ2-2 | TRBV5-1 | CASSLVGTANTGELFF | TGCGCCAGCAGCTTGGTAGGTACAGCGAACACCGGGGAGCTGTTTTTT
TRBD2 | . | TRBJ2-1 | TRBV18 | CASSPLSSGYNEQFF | TGTGCCAGCTCACCACTTTCTAGCGGCTACAATGAGCAGTTCTTC
. | . | TRBJ1-2 | TRBV6-5 | CASSWGTGTYGYTF | TGTGCCAGCAGTTGGGGAACAGGGACCTATGGCTACACCTTC
. | . | TRBJ2-1 | TRBV11-3 | CASSPVGAGAYNEQFF | TGTGCCAGCAGCCCAGTAGGGGCAGGGGCCTACAATGAGCAGTTCTTC
. | once | TRBJ2-7 | TRBV5-1 | CANSFQGAGDEQYF | TGCGCCAACAGCTTTCAAGGGGCTGGGGACGAGCAGTACTTC
. | . | TRBJ2-1 | TRBV5-1 | CASSLMTYNEQFF | TGCGCCAGCAGCTTGATGACCTACAATGAGCAGTTCTTC
. | . | TRBJ2-7 | TRBV7-6 | CASSLEHGSNEQYF | TGTGCCAGCAGCTTAGAACACGGGAGCAACGAGCAGTACTTC
. | . | TRBJ2-1 | TRBV5-8 | CASSSYPSGPYNEQFF | TGTGCCAGCAGCTCTTATCCTTCGGGCCCCTACAATGAGCAGTTCTTC
TRBD1 | . | TRBJ2-7 | TRBV5-4 | CASRLAAGTGGGEQYF | TGTGCCAGCAGACTCGCCGCCGGGACAGGGGGGGGCGAGCAGTACTTC
TRBD2 | . | TRBJ2-1 | TRBV29-1 | CSGVVTSVMNEQFF | TGCAGCGGGGTGGTGACTAGCGTAATGAATGAGCAGTTCTTC
TRBD1 | . | TRBJ1-1 | TRBV18 | CASSKTGGEDTEAFF | TGTGCCAGCTCAAAGACAGGGGGCGAGGACACTGAAGCTTTCTTT
. | . | TRBJ1-2 | TRBV2 | CASNLEAGTSYGYTF | TGTGCCAGCAATTTGGAGGCAGGGACTTCTTATGGCTACACCTTC
. | . | TRBJ2-7 | TRBV25-1 | CASSEYRDYEQYF | TGTGCCAGCAGTGAATACAGGGACTACGAGCAGTACTTC
. | . | TRBJ2-3 | TRBV5-6 | CASSDRRGDTQYF | TGTGCCAGCAGCGATCGCCGGGGAGATACGCAGTATTTT
TRBD2 | . | TRBJ2-1 | TRBV6-5 | CASSSPGLADNEQFF | TGTGCCAGCAGTTCTCCGGGACTAGCGGACAATGAGCAGTTCTTC
TRBD1 | . | TRBJ2-3 | TRBV9 | CASSGRTGISTDTQYF | TGTGCCAGCAGCGGCCGGACAGGGATCAGCACAGATACGCAGTATTTT
TRBD1 | . | TRBJ1-2 | TRBV5-4 | CASSLDRTGLYGYTF | TGTGCCAGCAGCTTGGATAGGACAGGTCTTTATGGCTACACCTTC
. | . | TRBJ1-5 | TRBV6-6 | CASSTGPSNQPQHF | TGTGCCAGCAGTACCGGACCGAGCAATCAGCCCCAGCATTTT
. | . | TRBJ2-1 | TRBV7-2 | CASSFMSGGLSNNEQFF | TGTGCCAGCAGCTTTATGAGTGGGGGGCTTTCCAACAATGAGCAGTTCTTC
. | once | TRBJ2-1 | TRBV5-1 | CASSKGDSEGRFF | TGCGCCAGCAGCAAGGGGGACTCCGAGGGGCGGTTCTTC
. | . | TRBJ2-1 | TRBV5-1 | CASSLISGTYNEQFF | TGCGCCAGCAGCTTGATAAGCGGGACATACAATGAGCAGTTCTTC
. | once | TRBJ2-1 | TRBV7-5 | CVRSSLGTSKYNEQFF | TGTGTCAGAAGCTCCCTCGGGACTAGCAAATACAATGAGCAGTTCTTC
. | . | TRBJ1-2 | TRBV19 | CASSQTPGHTNYGYTF | TGTGCCAGTAGCCAGACCCCGGGGCACACTAACTATGGCTACACCTTC
. | . | TRBJ2-7 | TRBV2 | CASSEVFPSRWYF | TGTGCCAGCAGTGAAGTTTTTCCGTCTAGATGGTACTTC
. | . | TRBJ2-2 | TRBV7-6 | CASSLDPRGGELFF | TGTGCCAGCAGCCTGGACCCGAGGGGCGGGGAGCTGTTTTTT
. | . | TRBJ2-3 | TRBV10-3 | CAISATDTQYF | TGTGCCATCAGTGCGACAGATACGCAGTATTTT
. | . | TRBJ2-2 | TRBV7-2 | CASSLVLRANTGELFF | TGTGCCAGCAGCTTAGTCTTGCGAGCGAACACCGGGGAGCTGTTTTTT
TRBD1 | . | TRBJ2-1 | TRBV7-2 | CASSAQGAISYNEQFF | TGTGCCAGCAGTGCACAGGGGGCTATCTCCTACAATGAGCAGTTCTTC
TRBD1 | . | TRBJ1-4 | TRBV4-3 | CASSPRDRGYEKLFF | TGCGCCAGCAGTCCTCGGGACAGGGGTTATGAAAAACTGTTTTTT
. | . | TRBJ2-5 | TRBV4-1 | CASSQDLVVGETQYF | TGCGCCAGCAGCCAAGATCTAGTCGTAGGGGAGACCCAGTACTTC
. | . | TRBJ1-1 | TRBV10-3 | CAISERGGSPGGAFF | TGTGCCATCAGTGAAAGGGGCGGGAGCCCGGGTGGAGCTTTCTTT